These 17 T cell receptor beta chains came from one sample sequenced in a study of T cell responses to AZD1222 COVID-19 vaccine. Sequenced by immunoSEQ multiplex PCR; TCRdb stores in-frame clones only, minus some. The table shows 150,000 or so clones, with about 88% occurring only once. This specimen consisted of peripheral blood, obtained on day 0 of AZD1222 vaccination. These receptors originate from an adult in good health.

V and J are TRBV3-1 (or the pseudogene TRBV3-2) and TRBJ2-1, with 9 bases that match TRBD2. The CDR3 totals 19 residues. Germline CDR1 and CDR2: LGHDT and YNNKEL (reference sequence). Trimming cost V 0 bases and J 0 bases; bases outside gene matches: 9. CDR3 residues: CASSQDGTSPPSSYNEQFF. CDR3 coding DNA: TGTGCCAGCAGCCAAGATGGGACTAGCCCGCCGAGCTCCTACAATGAGCAGTTCTTC.

This chain uses TRBV5-5 with TRBJ1-3, with 7 bases that match TRBD1. CDR3 size: 15 residues. V trimming: 0 bases; J trimming: 1 base; junction bases outside the gene matches: 1. CDR1 is SGHKS and CDR2 is YYEKEE in the germline V gene (reference sequence). This CDR3 is CASSLETGSGNTIYF. CDR3 DNA sequence: TGTGCCAGCAGCTTGGAGACAGGGTCTGGAAACACCATATATTTT.

This rearrangement joins TRBV3-1 (or the pseudogene TRBV3-2) to TRBJ2-7, with D possibly TRBD2 on 5 matching bases. The CDR3 contains 14 residues. Germline V gene sequence: CDR1 LGHDT, CDR2 YNNKEL (reference sequence). Trimming shortened V by 5 bases and J by 1 base, and 12 bases separated the two germline ends. The CDR3 coding sequence is TGTGCCAGCAGCAACCAACTAGTTTCCTACGAGCAGTACTTC. It is translated as CASSNQLVSYEQYF.

This chain links TRBV28 with TRBJ1-1; D is uncertain. The germline V and J ends were trimmed by 6 bases and 10 bases, with 18 bases remaining between them. This CDR3 is built from 13 residues. Germline V gives CDR1 MDHEN, CDR2 SYDVKM. This CDR3 reads CASRPGSEEVAFF. The CDR3 DNA reads as TGTGCCAGCAGACCGGGTAGCGAGGAGGTAGCTTTCTTT.

The chain carries TRBV28 and TRBJ2-1; D uncertain. Germline-derived CDR1 and CDR2 are MDHEN and SYDVKM. This CDR3 spans 12 amino acids. Trimming cost V 8 bases and J 3 bases, with 8 bases left between them. Here the CDR3 reads CASDGSYNEQFF. The CDR3 DNA follows: TGTGCCAGCGACGGCAGCTACAATGAGCAGTTCTTC. Filled out from reference TRBV28 and TRBJ2-1, the complete variable domain reads DVKVTQSSRYLVKRTGEKVFLECVQDMDHENMFWYRQDPGLGLRLIYFSYDVKMKEKGDIPEGYSVSREKKERFSLILESASTNQTSMYLCASDGSYNEQFFGPGTRLTVL.

The chain has TRBV19 and TRBJ1-2; D uncertain. Germline loops: CDR1 LNHDA, CDR2 SQIVND (reference sequence). With 5 bases removed from V and 2 bases from J, the gap between germline ends came to 9 bases. This CDR3 is 13 amino acids long. The CDR3 DNA follows: TGTGCCAGTAGTTACGGTTGGAACTATGGCTACACCTTC. Translation gives CASSYGWNYGYTF.

The V call is TRBV2, the J call TRBJ2-3, with D possibly TRBD2 on 7 matching bases. The V gene lost 8 bases and the J gene lost 1 base, with 13 bases spanning the gap. The CDR3 runs to 14 residues. Germline CDR1 and CDR2: SNHLY and FYNNEI. CDR3 DNA: TGTGCCAGCCCTAAGGGGGGGGGCACAGATACGCAGTATTTT. Amino acids: CASPKGGGTDTQYF.

V is TRBV4-1 and J is TRBJ1-2; 7 bases align to TRBD1. Trimming removed 1 base from V and 7 bases from J; junction bases left unmatched: 9. Germline V gene sequence: CDR1 MGHRA, CDR2 YSYEKL. The CDR3 has 15 residues. In DNA, the CDR3 is TGCGCCAGCAGCCAAGTAGACAGGGAAGTGGTTGGCTACACCTTC. Translated, it gives CASSQVDREVVGYTF.

This clone was observed a few times. Other DNA sequences within the sample encode an identical CDR3. The V gene is TRBV19, the J gene TRBJ2-7, with 10 positions matching TRBD1. The trim removed 4 bases at V and 4 bases at J, leaving 7 bases unmatched. Germline V lookup: CDR1 LNHDA, CDR2 SQIVND (reference sequence). The CDR3 covers 15 residues. The CDR3 coding sequence is TGTGCCAGTAGTACGCCCCGGGACAGGGGATACGAGCAGTACTTC. This gives the protein CASSTPRDRGYEQYF.

Comments on this clone: This specimen includes other DNA sequences encoding the same CDR3. The chain couples TRBV6-5 to TRBJ2-3, with TRBD2 matching 10 bases. After removal of 8 bases from V and 3 bases from J, the junction contained 5 bases not matched to a gene. CDR1 MNHEY and CDR2 SVGAGI come from the germline V gene. The CDR3 has 14 amino acids. CDR3 protein: CASSSGGGTDTQYF. The CDR3 DNA is TGTGCCAGCTCTAGCGGGGGCGGGACAGATACGCAGTATTTT.

This clone was picked up a small number of times. The V gene is TRBV4-3, the J gene TRBJ1-3; D gene uncertain. V shed 0 bases and J shed 4 bases, with 19 bases lying between them. The germline V gene encodes CDR1 LGHNA and CDR2 YSLEER. This CDR3 has 18 residues. CDR3 DNA sequence: TGCGCCAGCAGCCAAGATCTGGGCCGACAACCCCTGGGAAACACCATATATTTT. It codes for CASSQDLGRQPLGNTIYF.

The V and J genes are TRBV5-1 and TRBJ1-1, with unresolved D. Trimming removed 4 bases at V and 0 bases at J, with 13 bases between. Looked up from germline, CDR1 is SGHRS and CDR2 is YFSETQ. This CDR3 contains 15 residues. The CDR3 is CASSRSRVMNTEAFF. CDR3 nucleotides: TGCGCCAGCAGCAGATCGAGAGTAATGAACACTGAAGCTTTCTTT.

The chain employs TRBV4-3 and TRBJ1-1; the D is unclear. In germline, CDR1 is LGHNA, CDR2 YSLEER. Trimming took 1 base from V and 2 from J, leaving 11 bases between them. This CDR3 has 15 amino acids. CDR3 sequence: CASSQGAGLNTEAFF. In DNA form, the CDR3 reads TGCGCCAGCAGCCAAGGGGCAGGATTAAACACTGAAGCTTTCTTT.

This chain uses TRBV12-3 or TRBV12-4 with TRBJ1-6; D remains ambiguous. V lost 3 bases and J lost 11, with 8 bases in between. This CDR3 has 12 residues. CDR3 DNA: TGTGCCAGCAGTTTCCTCGGGGCACCCCTCCACTTT. This gives the protein CASSFLGAPLHF.

The CDR3 sequence: CASSLTGGGNSPLHF. The DNA for the CDR3 is TGTGCCAGCAGCCTAACAGGGGGCGGGAATTCACCCCTCCACTTT. The chain joins TRBV3-1 (or the pseudogene TRBV3-2) to TRBJ1-6; 9 positions agree with TRBD1. The CDR3 has 15 amino acids. The germline CDR1 and CDR2 sequences are LGHDT and YNNKEL (reference sequence). J lost 7 bases, V lost 4 bases, and 5 bases had no gene match.

With respect to this clone: Other nucleotide sequences in the sample specify the same CDR3. CDR3 amino acids: CASSPSSYEQYF. CDR3 in DNA: TGTGCCAGCTCACCATCCTCCTACGAGCAGTACTTC. This chain uses TRBV18 with TRBJ2-7; D gene unclear. From germline, CDR1 is KGHSH and CDR2 LQKENI. CDR3 length equals 12 residues. The germline V and J ends were trimmed by 2 bases and 0 bases, with 2 bases remaining between them.

The chain has TRBV6-5 and TRBJ2-7; TRBD2 aligns across 7 bases. V was clipped by 6 bases and J by 2 bases; unmatched bases: 10. The CDR3 has 15 residues. Germline-derived CDR1 and CDR2 are MNHEY and SVGAGI. The CDR3 DNA reads TGTGCCAGCAGCCAGTCACGGGGGGTCACCTACGAGCAGTACTTC. It translates to CASSQSRGVTYEQYF.